This T cell receptor beta chain is from a study of shared clonotypes between healthy human individuals. Trimming removed 7 bases at V and 2 bases at J, with 11 bases between. CDR3 size: 12 residues. Germline V CDR1 and CDR2: SQVTM, ANQGSEA. The authors ran the assay at deep level. A 200 ng quantity of DNA, roughly 29,000 T cell genomes, went into the sorted-subset replicate PCRs. Sequencing used immunoSEQ multiplex PCR; TCRdb keeps in-frame clones, though not all of them. Of some 580,000 clones listed, more than 95% are singletons. This TCR was sampled from a woman aged 25 to 39 in good health. The chain has TRBV29-1 and TRBJ1-2; the D gene is possibly TRBD1 (5 bases). The specimen sequenced was naive CD4+ T cells sorted from blood. Subset indicated: CD45RA+ positively selected. The chain's CDR3 is CSAGSANYGYTF. CDR3 DNA: TGCAGCGCAGGGTCTGCAAACTATGGCTACACCTTC.